This TCR beta chain was documented in a study of graft-versus-host responses after intestinal transplantation. Looking at the study overall: In this cohort, recipients had multivisceral, liver-intestinal, or isolated intestinal transplants. All of the recipients had induction that used anti-thymocyte globulin, then tacrolimus and steroids for 2 to 3 years.

Details on this clone: As yet, its antigen is unknown.

Germline lookup yields CDR1 SQVTM and CDR2 ANQGSEA. V gave up 4 bases and J gave up 4 bases, with 16 bases separating them. The CDR3 runs 14 residues. Study results and caveats: Early post-transplant HvG declines tracked with peak circulating GvH clone levels. Recipient marrow contained GvH clones, some of which appeared first in ileum or blood.

Clones were read by immunoSEQ multiplex PCR, and TCRdb kept only the in-frame ones, dropping some. The table records about 19,000 clones, around nine tenths of them present only once. The source material was bone marrow, sampled roughly 130 days after transplant. The clonotype originates from a human patient who received an intestinal transplant, so some T cells may come from the graft donor. The chain joins TRBV29-1 to TRBJ1-1; D is possibly TRBD1 (6 bases). In nucleotides, the CDR3 is TGCAGCGTTGCCACAGGGTCGAGTGTCACTGAAGCTTTCTTT. It specifies CSVATGSSVTEAFF.